Following are 15 T cell receptor beta chains from one sample sequenced in a study of cytomegalovirus exposure and HLA in healthy donors. Both 60 Vbeta primers and 13 Jbeta primers went into the PCR. Only in-frame clones appear in the TCRdb table, and some are missing; sequencing was by immunoSEQ multiplex PCR. This sample contains 80,000 or so clones. What was sequenced was PBMCs. The source is a woman between 25 and 40 years old in good health and CMV-seronegative.

V usage is TRBV25-1 and J usage is TRBJ2-5; D is possibly TRBD2 (6 bases). TRBJ2-7 explains the end of the DNA better; the J call may be wrong. This CDR3 is 14 amino acids long. CDR1 is MGHDK and CDR2 is SYGVNS in the germline V gene. The CDR3 region is CASSEGGLSYEQYF. The DNA of the CDR3 is TGTGCCAGCAGTGAAGGGGGGTTATCCTACGAGCAGTACTTC.

The rearrangement uses TRBV6-6 and TRBJ1-1; 8 bases line up with TRBD1. In germline, CDR1 is MNHNY, CDR2 SVGAGI (reference sequence). V lost 2 bases to trimming and J lost 1 base; unmatched junction nucleotides: 3. This CDR3 comprises 15 residues. The chain's CDR3 is CASSYRGQGNTEAFF. For the CDR3, the DNA is TGTGCCAGCAGTTACCGAGGACAGGGGAACACTGAAGCTTTCTTT.

V and J are TRBV7-2 and TRBJ2-1, with 7 bases that match TRBD2. This CDR3 spans 13 amino acids. Germline trimming cut 7 bases from V and 9 bases from J; bases unmatched to any gene: 9. The germline V gene has CDR1 SGHTA and CDR2 FQGNSA. The CDR3 nucleotides are TGTGCCAGCAACCTGGGAGGGGCCAGTGAGCAGTTCTTC. It codes for CASNLGGASEQFF.

V and J are TRBV4-2 and TRBJ2-1, with 9 bases identical to TRBD1. Germline CDR1 LGHNA, CDR2 YNFKEQ. With 4 bases clipped from V and 8 bases from J, the junction kept 15 bases outside the gene matches. The CDR3 runs 17 residues. CDR3: CASSLRPGTGIGDEQFF. DNA of the CDR3: TGTGCCAGCAGCCTCCGTCCCGGGACAGGGATAGGCGATGAGCAGTTCTTC.

V is TRBV15 and J is TRBJ1-1; perhaps TRBD1 as D (6 bases). Germline loops: CDR1 LNHNV, CDR2 YYDKDF (reference sequence). The V end was cut by 8 bases, the J end by 2 bases, with 18 bases between. CDR3 length: 15 amino acids. This chain's CDR3 is CATSPGAFKNTEAFF. In nucleotides, the CDR3 is TGTGCCACCTCCCCAGGGGCGTTCAAAAACACTGAAGCTTTCTTT. Together with reference TRBV15 and TRBJ1-1, the CDR3 gives the full variable domain: DAMVIQNPRYQVTQFGKPVTLSCSQTLNHNVMYWYQQKSSQAPKLLFHYYDKDFNNEADTPDNFQSRRPNTSFCFLDIRSPGLGDTAMYLCATSPGAFKNTEAFFGQGTRLTVV.

J is TRBJ1-2 and V is TRBV18, with no clear D. The CDR3 sequence is 15 residues long. Trimming removed 2 bases at V and 3 bases at J, with 13 bases between. Germline assignment: CDR1 KGHSH and CDR2 LQKENI. The CDR3 bases are TGTGCCAGCTCACCAAGTCAGGATTCTTACTATGGCTACACCTTC. This codes for CASSPSQDSYYGYTF.

The J gene is TRBJ2-3, the V gene TRBV14; 7 nucleotides agree with TRBD1. The CDR3 is 16 residues long. The V gene's germline CDR1 is SGHDN and CDR2 FVKESK. Losses at the gene ends were 4 bases for V and 1 base for J; bases not matched to a gene: 8. CDR3 in amino acids: CASSPDGQVGTDTQYF. CDR3 DNA: TGTGCCAGCAGCCCCGACGGACAGGTTGGCACAGATACGCAGTATTTT.

The chain has TRBV13 and TRBJ2-1, with 13 bases matching TRBD2. CDR3 length: 16 amino acids. V shed 6 bases, J shed 8 bases, and the junction held 10 bases outside the gene matches. From germline, CDR1 is PRHDT and CDR2 FYEKMQ (reference sequence). The CDR3 nucleotides read TGTGCCAGCAGTCCCCGACTAGCGGGAGGAAGCCATGAGCAGTTCTTC. Translation gives CASSPRLAGGSHEQFF.

The chain uses TRBV27 and TRBJ2-7, with D perhaps TRBD1 (6 bases). The CDR3 covers 16 residues. The ends were cut back, 1 base at V and 2 bases at J, with 15 bases in the middle. Germline values: CDR1 MNHEY, CDR2 SMNVEV (reference sequence). The CDR3: CASSLFPGQQPYEQYF. The CDR3 region has the DNA TGTGCCAGCAGTTTATTCCCCGGACAGCAACCCTACGAGCAGTACTTC.

This sequence joins TRBV6-1 and TRBJ1-4, with D maybe TRBD1 (6 bases). This CDR3 region has 16 residues. Trimming removed 0 bases at V and 0 bases at J, with 8 bases between. Germline V gene lookup returns CDR1 MNHNS and CDR2 SASEGT. The CDR3 region is CASSEAWTATNEKLFF. CDR3 nucleotides: TGTGCCAGCAGTGAAGCTTGGACAGCAACTAATGAAAAACTGTTTTTT.

Comment on this clone: A read error may produce the germline difference seen at one junction end. The V call is TRBV30, the J call TRBJ1-6; D is undetermined. Germline V gene data show CDR1 as GTSNPN and CDR2 as SVGIG (reference sequence). The CDR3 has 14 residues. This CDR3 reads CAWSVQSGNSHLHF. DNA of the CDR3: TGTGCCTGGAGTGTACAGTCCGGGAATTCACACCTCCACTTT.

The J gene is TRBJ2-7, the V gene TRBV9; no firm D call. Germline V CDR1 and CDR2: SGDLS, YYNGEE. V was shortened by 4 bases and J by 3 bases, with 11 bases between the two germline ends. This CDR3 region has 13 residues. The CDR3 region has the DNA TGTGCCAGCAGCCTTAGCCGGTTCTACGAGCAGTACTTC. Translation gives CASSLSRFYEQYF.

On this clone itself: Distinct nucleotide sequences in the sample also encode this CDR3. This chain joins TRBV6-1 and TRBJ1-1; 7 bases match TRBD1. CDR1 and CDR2 from the germline V gene are MNHNS and SASEGT. J gave up 4 bases and V 3 bases, and 2 bases lay outside the gene matches. This CDR3 comprises 13 residues. The CDR3 region has the DNA TGTGCCAGCAGTGAGACAGGGTTCACTGAAGCTTTCTTT. Translating it yields CASSETGFTEAFF.

This rearrangement joins TRBV6-5 to TRBJ1-2, with D unclear. CDR1 is MNHEY and CDR2 is SVGAGI in the germline V gene. The CDR3 is 14 residues long. Trimming pared 2 bases from V and 3 bases from J, leaving 10 bases between. In DNA form, the CDR3 reads TGTGCCAGCAGTTACGCGTCCACAGACTATGGCTACACCTTC. Translated, it gives CASSYASTDYGYTF.

The gene calls are TRBV6-5 and TRBJ2-3; possibly TRBD2 for D (6 bases). V gave up 6 bases and J gave up 2 bases, with 12 bases separating them. The CDR3 runs 14 residues. Germline CDR1 is MNHEY and CDR2 is SVGAGI. CDR3 in amino acids: CASRTGTDTDTQYF. The CDR3 bases are TGTGCCAGCAGGACCGGGACTGACACAGATACGCAGTATTTT.